One sample yielded the 26 T cell receptor beta chains listed below, sequenced in a study of blood T cells in healthy people across ages. It was with a sample-barcoded 5' primer and a J-beta primer mix that a second PCR of roughly 7 to 12 cycles was run. TCRdb re-called the 5' RACE reads with MiXCR, one entry per CDR3 protein. Here the sample spans around 970,000 distinct CDR3 sequences, around 54% being singletons. The material sequenced was blood. The receptors stem from a woman in her fifties or sixties in good health.

This clonotype was observed many times. The CDR3 DNA follows: TGCAGCGTTGAGTATCAGGAGTCGATCACTGGGGCCAACGTCCTGACTTTC. Encoded protein: CSVEYQESITGANVLTF. The chain links TRBV29-1 to TRBJ2-6; D gene ambiguous. Germline V gene data show CDR1 as SQVTM and CDR2 as ANQGSEA. Trimming removed 3 bases at V and 2 bases at J, with 17 bases between. The CDR3 totals 17 residues.

This chain links TRBV20-1 with TRBJ2-1, with 8 nucleotides matching TRBD1. The end of the DNA aligns better with TRBJ2-7, so the J call may be wrong. CDR1 and CDR2 from the germline V gene are DFQATT and SNEGSKA (reference sequence). The CDR3 has 15 amino acids. CDR3 coding DNA: TGCAGTGCTAGGGTTTTCGACAGGGGCTTTGGGGAGCAGTACTTC. The encoded protein is CSARVFDRGFGEQYF.

In this sample, this clonotype turned up a few times. The chain links TRBV2 to TRBJ1-6; D gene uncertain. The germline CDR1 and CDR2 sequences are SNHLY and FYNNEI. This CDR3 is built from 15 residues. V was trimmed by 6 bases and J by 6 bases, leaving 15 bases between them. This chain's CDR3 is CASRVRADTNSPLHF. In nucleotides, the CDR3 is TGTGCCAGCAGAGTCCGGGCCGACACTAATTCACCCCTCCACTTT. Looking up the rest from reference TRBV2 and TRBJ1-6 gives the full variable domain: EPEVTQTPSHQVTQMGQEVILRCVPISNHLYFYWYRQILGQKVEFLVSFYNNEISEKSEIFDDQFSVERPDGSNFTLKIRSTKLEDSAMYFCASRVRADTNSPLHFGNGTRLTVT.

This clonotype was seen just once. This chain's CDR3 is CASSPSGTLWEQYF. DNA of the CDR3: TGTGCCAGCAGCCCTTCGGGGACGCTATGGGAGCAGTACTTC. This chain connects TRBV7-2 to TRBJ2-5, with D possibly called TRBD1 or TRBD2 (5 bases each). Germline V gene data show CDR1 as SGHTA and CDR2 as FQGNSA. The CDR3 runs to 14 residues. Trimming pared 5 bases from V and 11 bases from J, leaving 21 bases between.

This clonotype was observed a few times. This may arise from a read error, as a much more abundant clone is one base away. The V call is TRBV5-1, the J call TRBJ2-7; 7 nucleotides match TRBD1. The CDR3 is 14 residues long. Per the germline V gene, CDR1 is SGHRS and CDR2 is YFSETQ. V lost 4 bases and J lost 2; bases outside the gene matches: 6. In nucleotides, the CDR3 is TGCGCCAGCAGCGTATACCAGGGGGCCTACGAGCAGTACTTC. Protein sequence: CASSVYQGAYEQYF.

The V and J genes are TRBV18 and TRBJ1-1, with a weak D call TRBD1 (5 bases). Germline V gene lookup returns CDR1 KGHSH and CDR2 LQKENI. This CDR3 has 17 residues. V was pared by 6 bases and J by 1 base, with 21 bases between. The CDR3 nucleotides read TGTGCCAGCTCGCCCCGAGGGGCGGCAACCGGGAACACTGAAGCTTTCTTT. Protein: CASSPRGAATGNTEAFF.

CDR3 DNA: TGTGCCAGCAGCTATCCGGGCGGGAACGCCAAAAACATTCAGTACTTC. Protein product: CASSYPGGNAKNIQYF. The J gene is TRBJ2-4, the V gene TRBV5-6; possibly TRBD2 for D (6 bases). The V gene lost 3 bases and the J gene lost 1 base, with 14 bases spanning the gap. The germline gives CDR1 SGHDT, CDR2 YYEEEE. There are 16 residues in the CDR3.

V and J are TRBV29-1 and TRBJ2-5; a possible D gene is TRBD2 (5 bases). The CDR3 extends over 13 amino acids. Germline CDR1 reads SQVTM; CDR2 reads ANQGSEA. Trimming took 0 bases from V and 7 from J, leaving 12 bases between them. The chain's CDR3 is CSVEDRGRRTQYF. The CDR3 coding sequence is TGCAGCGTTGAAGATCGGGGAAGACGGACCCAGTACTTC. Combining the CDR3 with reference TRBV29-1 and TRBJ2-5 gives the whole variable domain SAVISQKPSRDICQRGTSLTIQCQVDSQVTMMFWYRQQPGQSLTLIATANQGSEATYESGFVIDKFPISRPNLTFSTLTVSNMSPEDSSIYLCSVEDRGRRTQYFGPGTRLLVL.

The gene calls are TRBV4-1 and TRBJ2-5; D perhaps matches TRBD2 (6 bases). Trimming removed 5 bases at V and 2 bases at J, with 15 bases between. This CDR3 contains 15 residues. The germline gives CDR1 MGHRA, CDR2 YSYEKL. The CDR3 here is CASSYIAVKQETQYF. The CDR3 coding sequence is TGCGCCAGCAGCTATATAGCGGTAAAACAAGAGACCCAGTACTTC.

As concerns this clonotype: A much larger clone differs by one base, so this may be a read error. This chain connects TRBV10-3 to TRBJ2-7, with no clear D. CDR1 ENHRY and CDR2 SYGVKD come from the germline V gene. The CDR3 is 12 residues long. The CDR3 sequence: CATSDALYEQYF. Here the CDR3 DNA reads TGTGCCACCAGTGACGCCCTCTACGAGCAGTACTTC.

The chain has TRBV4-1 and TRBJ2-1; no clear D. V lost 3 bases, J lost 6 bases, and 6 bases lay in between. This CDR3 comprises 12 residues. Germline-derived CDR1 and CDR2 are MGHRA and YSYEKL. The DNA of the CDR3 is TGCGCCAGCAGCCACGCCTCCAATGAGCAGTTCTTC. Its protein is CASSHASNEQFF.

This chain links TRBV10-3 with TRBJ2-5; 10 bases map to TRBD2. The length of the CDR3 is 13 residues. Trimming cost V 6 bases and J 3 bases; bases outside gene matches: 1. The germline V gene encodes CDR1 ENHRY and CDR2 SYGVKD. CDR3 DNA sequence: TGTGCCATCAGCCTAGCGGGAGAAGAGACCCAGTACTTC. Amino acids: CAISLAGEETQYF.

The chain combines TRBV28 with TRBJ1-2; D uncertain. The CDR3 totals 13 residues. CDR1 is MDHEN and CDR2 is SYDVKM in the germline V gene. The ends were cut back, 2 bases at V and 4 bases at J, with 8 bases in the middle. The CDR3 region is CASSLPRGYGYTF. For the CDR3, the DNA is TGTGCCAGCAGTTTACCCCGGGGCTATGGCTACACCTTC.

V usage is TRBV29-1 and J usage is TRBJ2-1; D remains unclear. The germline V and J ends were trimmed by 3 bases and 5 bases, with 8 bases remaining between them. This CDR3 has 12 residues. Germline assignment: CDR1 SQVTM and CDR2 ANQGSEA. In nucleotides, the CDR3 is TGCAGCGTTGATCCGGTAGACAATGAGCAGTTCTTC. This gives the protein CSVDPVDNEQFF.

The rearrangement links TRBV3-1 to TRBJ1-6; 9 bases map to TRBD1. The germline CDR1 and CDR2 sequences are LGHDT and YNNKEL (reference sequence). The CDR3 is 15 residues long. V shed 4 bases and J 9 bases; nucleotides not matched to a gene: 7. The CDR3 sequence is CASSPKDRGPSPLHF. In DNA form, the CDR3 reads TGTGCCAGCAGCCCCAAGGACAGGGGACCTTCACCCCTCCACTTT.

The chain is built from TRBV11-2 and TRBJ2-7; TRBD2 is a possible D gene (6 bases). Between the trimmed V and J ends, which lost 7 bases and 3 bases, there was a span of 16 bases. The CDR3 is made up of 14 amino acids. Germline V gene data show CDR1 as SGHAT and CDR2 as FQNNGV. The CDR3 sequence is CASTLGAGYYEQYF. CDR3 in DNA: TGTGCCAGCACGCTGGGCGCGGGATACTACGAGCAGTACTTC.

The J gene is TRBJ2-5, the V gene TRBV6-5; D is perhaps TRBD1 (5 bases). Germline lookup yields CDR1 MNHEY and CDR2 SVGAGI. Trimming took 2 bases from V and 9 from J, leaving 13 bases between them. The CDR3 sequence is 13 residues long. The CDR3 nucleotides are TGTGCCAGCAGTTACGAGGCACAGGCGGCCCAGTACTTC. It translates to CASSYEAQAAQYF.

V gene TRBV2 combines with J gene TRBJ2-7, with D unclear. CDR3 length: 13 residues. The germline CDR1 and CDR2 sequences are SNHLY and FYNNEI. Trimming took 6 bases from V and 3 from J, leaving 12 bases between them. For the CDR3, the DNA is TGTGCCAGCAGGCGAGGACCTAACTACGAGCAGTACTTC. Protein product: CASRRGPNYEQYF.

The gene calls are TRBV7-2 and TRBJ1-5; D remains unclear. The CDR3 is made up of 17 amino acids. V was shortened by 2 bases and J by 0 bases, with 14 bases between the two germline ends. Germline V gives CDR1 SGHTA, CDR2 FQGNSA. CDR3 region: CASSLSGAAYSNQPQHF. DNA for the CDR3: TGTGCCAGCAGCTTATCCGGCGCCGCCTATAGCAATCAGCCCCAGCATTTT.

Points on this clonotype: One end of the junction fails to match germline, which may point to a read error. The rearrangement links TRBV28 to TRBJ1-2; 7 nucleotides line up with TRBD1. This CDR3 is built from 12 residues. Germline CDR1 is MDHEN and CDR2 is SYDVKM. This CDR3 is CSSSYRGYGYTF. Written as DNA, the CDR3 is TGTTCCAGCAGTTACAGGGGTTATGGCTACACCTTC.

The chain couples TRBV5-1 to TRBJ2-4; D may match TRBD1 or TRBD2 (5 bases each). With 4 bases removed from V and 13 bases from J, the gap between germline ends came to 18 bases. There are 13 residues in the CDR3. Germline V gene sequence: CDR1 SGHRS, CDR2 YFSETQ. The CDR3 DNA reads as TGCGCCAGCAGCCCCCTCCAGGGAGCCCAGCAGTACTTC. This sequence encodes CASSPLQGAQQYF.

This chain connects TRBV20-1 to TRBJ2-7; 7 bases match TRBD1. The CDR3 runs 16 residues. Germline V gene lookup returns CDR1 DFQATT and CDR2 SNEGSKA (reference sequence). The CDR3 loop reads CGVPPAWTGGSGEQYF. The DNA of the CDR3 is TGCGGTGTTCCGCCCGCTTGGACAGGAGGCTCGGGTGAGCAGTACTTC.

This chain uses TRBV2 with TRBJ2-2, with a weak D call TRBD1 (6 bases). CDR3 length equals 14 residues. Between the trimmed V and J ends, which lost 8 bases and 2 bases, there was a span of 12 bases. Looked up from germline, CDR1 is SNHLY and CDR2 is FYNNEI. The CDR3: CASLQTGNTGELFF. The CDR3 DNA is TGTGCCAGCCTACAGACAGGCAACACCGGGGAGCTGTTTTTT.

The chain recombines TRBV2 with TRBJ2-7, with 8 positions matching TRBD2. The assigned J gene may be wrong: the sequence end matches TRBJ2-5 better. The CDR3 totals 13 residues. Germline V gives CDR1 SNHLY, CDR2 FYNNEI. In nucleotides, the CDR3 is TGTGCCAGCAGGCAGCGGGAGAGCGAGACCCAGTACTTC. Translated, it gives CASRQRESETQYF.

The chain couples TRBV20-1 to TRBJ1-1; 8 nucleotides line up with TRBD1. CDR1 and CDR2 (germline): DFQATT, SNEGSKA (reference sequence). The CDR3 consists of 15 residues. The V segment lost 5 bases and the J segment 0 bases; nucleotides outside the gene matches: 8. This chain's CDR3 is CSAQRTGLMNTEAFF. CDR3 nucleotide sequence: TGCAGTGCTCAAAGGACAGGGCTAATGAACACTGAAGCTTTCTTT.

The V call is TRBV7-3, the J call TRBJ2-1; D is unclear. The germline CDR1 and CDR2 sequences are SGHTA and FQGTGA. There are 16 residues in the CDR3. Trimming pared 0 bases from V and 6 bases from J, leaving 15 bases between. This chain's CDR3 is CASSLTSNRILNEQFF. The CDR3 DNA sequence: TGTGCCAGCAGCTTAACGTCCAACCGGATCCTCAATGAGCAGTTCTTC. Using reference TRBV7-3 and TRBJ2-1 for the parts outside the CDR3, the full variable domain is GAGVSQTPSNKVTEKGKYVELRCDPISGHTALYWYRQSLGQGPEFLIYFQGTGAADDSGLPNDRFFAVRPEGSVSTLKIQRTERGDSAVYLCASSLTSNRILNEQFFGPGTRLTVL.